This T cell receptor (beta chain) was sequenced during a study of T cell changes during pregnancy in multiple sclerosis. The germline V gene has CDR1 MNHEY and CDR2 SVGAGI. CDR3 length: 12 residues. Trimming took off 8 bases at V and 7 bases at J, with 11 bases between the two ends. Generated by immunoSEQ multiplex PCR, the TCRdb table keeps only in-frame clones and is missing some. The sample holds about 80,000 clones, roughly 94% seen once. This material consisted of peripheral blood, taken before pregnancy. The chain links TRBV6-5 to TRBJ2-2, with D possibly TRBD2 on 6 matching bases. The TCR sequence derives from a female donor with multiple sclerosis, enrolled in a pregnancy study. In nucleotides, the CDR3 is TGTGCCAGCGGACTACGGAGCGGGGAGCTGTTTTTT. This codes for CASGLRSGELFF.